This T cell receptor (beta chain) was identified during a study of cytomegalovirus exposure and HLA in healthy donors. This clone was seen only a few times. The CDR3 sequence is 13 residues long. Germline V gene lookup returns CDR1 SNHLY and CDR2 FYNNEI. V dropped 9 bases and J dropped 3 bases, with 14 bases sitting between them. Sequencing was performed with immunoSEQ multiplex PCR; in TCRdb, only in-frame clones are kept and a portion is missing. The sample has 200,000 or so clones, roughly 91% seen once. This clonotype originated in a young woman in good health and CMV-seropositive. This rearrangement joins TRBV2 to TRBJ1-2; D call uncertain. The material sequenced was PBMCs. The CDR3 sequence: CARRRSSHYGYTF. CDR3 nucleotide sequence: TGTGCCAGGAGGAGGTCCTCTCACTATGGCTACACCTTC. Combining the CDR3 with reference TRBV2 and TRBJ1-2 gives the whole variable domain EPEVTQTPSHQVTQMGQEVILRCVPISNHLYFYWYRQILGQKVEFLVSFYNNEISEKSEIFDDQFSVERPDGSNFTLKIRSTKLEDSAMYFCARRRSSHYGYTFGSGTRLTVV.